This section outlines one T cell receptor (beta chain) sequence together with its context. The clone's antigen remains unknown. Base qualities are not provided; no much larger clone lies one nucleotide away. Based on the germline V gene (reference sequence), the CDR1 and CDR2 sequences are GTSNPN and SVGIG. For this chain, trimming is 3 bases at the V end and 1 base at the J end, and the number of junction bases without a gene match is 1. The CDR3 starts with the cysteine, ends with the phenylalanine, and has 13 residues. The entry retains the CDR3 DNA only, 39 bases that are in frame from base 1. Following the manufacturer's recommendations, the immunoSEQ kit was used to generate TCR beta libraries from genomic DNA. Library preparation used a first multiplex PCR with proprietary primers, then a second PCR adding unique barcodes, with bead cleanups after each round. A positive control reaction and a negative control reaction, both provided in the kit, were run with every batch of samples. The final libraries were assessed on an Agilent 4200 TapeStation D1000 ScreenTape, pooled by volume, and quantified by qPCR. Sequencing was performed on an Illumina NextSeq500 using a MidOutput 150-cycle cartridge, with 156 Read1 cycles, 15 Index1 cycles, and the kit custom primers. The pooled library was loaded at roughly 0.94 pM with an approximately 21% PhiX control spike-in. The paper's data handling went like this. Vendor-processed data were analyzed in R, with a clonotype defined as all T cells sharing the same CDR3 nucleotide sequence. For clone abundance analyses, frequencies were normalized to the 10,000 most abundant clones per sample. Public T cell clones, which averaged fewer than five per sample, were removed prior to analysis. Tumor-enriched and baseline blood-enriched clonotypes were defined by at least a 32-fold difference in abundance between compartments. Clonotypes expanded or contracted between blood time points were identified with a beta-binomial differential abundance model. Tumor-blood repertoire similarity was measured with the Baroni-Urbani and Buser coefficient, and groups were compared using two-tailed Wilcoxon tests in R. TCRdb stores this immuneACCESS table with in-frame sequences only. Part of the clones is absent; in the studies checked, under half of the shortfall reflects unresolved V genes, and no reason is known for the rest. The D gene and trimming were derived from the DNA, and the V and J assignments and clone size from that table. Here the sample has fewer than 150,000 clones; 88% occur a single time. Of the sample, more than 5% falls within the top ten clones.

This sample was taken from a study of radiation and T cells in renal cell carcinoma (dated by TCRdb to the early 2020s). With respect to the entire study: Samples came from a clinical trial, in which primary renal cell carcinomas received 15 Gy stereotactic body radiation therapy followed by nephrectomy 4 weeks later. In total, approximately 53 samples underwent TCR beta sequencing: roughly 26 tumors plus 27 peripheral blood samples. Across all 50 or so samples, roughly 3,700,000 unique CDR3 nucleotide sequences encoding 2,658,974 unique CDR3 amino acid sequences were identified.

In the paper's terms, the time point label means: blood 2 weeks post-SBRT. The meaning of the sample's treatment or condition label: 15 Gy SBRT to primary tumor, nephrectomy 4 weeks later. To follow tumor-enriched clonotypes, peripheral blood was collected serially from radiation-treated patients at baseline and again at 2 weeks and 4 weeks after SBRT. All patients had renal cell carcinoma with clear cell pathology. The QIAamp DNA Blood Mini Kit (Qiagen) was used to prepare genomic DNA for TCR sequencing. Only samples passing all quality control checks were included in the analyses. Beyond this particular receptor, the publication reports: An increase in top tumor clonotypes in blood was observed from baseline to 2 weeks post-radiation, followed by contraction by 4 weeks, which was taken to suggest transient expansion of tumor-resident clones. No pretreatment tumor biopsies were available, so the baseline intratumoral presence of clonotypes could not be determined. Dynamics of the blood repertoire were not tracked past 4 weeks after treatment. The single-armed trial design could not address effects of radiation dose or scheduling on the TCR repertoire.

In this chain, TRBV30 is recombined with TRBJ1-1, with TRBD1 matching 8 junction bases. Specimen: blood, collected from a patient whose treatment included radiotherapy and nephrectomy. The origin of this receptor is a woman between 70 and 85 years old with renal cell carcinoma. The DNA is TGTGCCTGGAGGGACAGGGCGAACACTGAAGCTTTCTTT. Its translation is CAWRDRANTEAFF.